The 14 T cell receptor beta chains below come from one sample, sequenced in a study of blood T cells in healthy people across ages. Next came a second PCR, run for about 6 to 12 cycles, which used a sample-barcoded 5' primer along with a J-beta primer mix. TCRdb processed the 5' RACE reads anew with MiXCR; each CDR3 protein has one entry. The sample consists of approximately 760,000 distinct CDR3 sequences, just under 25% of them appearing once. These data were also reused for a study on T cells of mothers and their children.

Sample: blood. The receptors here all came from a boy younger than 18 in good health.

The table lists this clonotype with many counts. V usage is TRBV7-3 and J usage is TRBJ2-1; no reliable D call. Looked up from germline, CDR1 is SGHTA and CDR2 is FQGTGA. This CDR3 contains 16 residues. V was clipped by 6 bases and J by 0 bases, with 15 bases between them. The CDR3 region has the DNA TGTGCCAGCAGTTTATCGGGCGGTAGCTCCTACAATGAGCAGTTCTTC. This translates into CASSLSGGSSYNEQFF.

V and J are TRBV4-2 and TRBJ2-5; D gene uncertain. Trimming pared 0 bases from V and 5 bases from J, leaving 13 bases between. The CDR3 consists of 15 residues. In germline, CDR1 is LGHNA, CDR2 YNFKEQ. The CDR3 DNA is TGTGCCAGCAGCCAAGAGGTCGGGTTTTCGGAGACCCAGTACTTC. As protein: CASSQEVGFSETQYF.

CDR3 DNA: TGCGCCAGCAGCGGGGGACTAGCTGAAGAGACCCAGTACTTC. It specifies CASSGGLAEETQYF. This sequence joins TRBV5-1 and TRBJ2-5; 9 nucleotides agree with TRBD2. CDR1 and CDR2 from the germline V gene are SGHRS and YFSETQ. There are 14 residues in the CDR3. J lost 3 bases, V lost 4 bases, and 4 bases had no gene match. The whole variable domain, filled in from reference TRBV5-1 and TRBJ2-5, reads KAGVTQTPRYLIKTRGQQVTLSCSPISGHRSVSWYQQTPGQGLQFLFEYFSETQRNKGNFPGRFSGRQFSNSRSEMNVSTLELGDSALYLCASSGGLAEETQYFGPGTRLLVL.

In the case of this clonotype: A read error may explain this, as a much larger clone is one base away. The chain has TRBV28 and TRBJ2-5; TRBD2 matches 13 bases. CDR1 MDHEN and CDR2 SYDVKM come from the germline V gene. The CDR3 is 15 amino acids. Here the CDR3 reads CTSSLLAGGQETQYF. In DNA, the CDR3 is TGTACCAGCAGTTTACTAGCGGGAGGGCAAGAGACCCAGTACTTC. Full variable domain (remainder filled in from reference TRBV28 and TRBJ2-5): DVKVTQSSRYLVKRTGEKVFLECVQDMDHENMFWYRQDPGLGLRLIYFSYDVKMKEKGDIPEGYSVSREKKERFSLILESASTNQTSMYLCTSSLLAGGQETQYFGPGTRLLVL.

The chain's CDR3 is CASSDENPTGPPLHF. The CDR3, as DNA: TGTGCCAGCAGTGACGAAAACCCAACGGGACCACCCCTCCACTTT. V usage is TRBV6-6 and J usage is TRBJ1-6; possibly TRBD1 for D (5 bases). Germline-derived CDR1 and CDR2 are MNHNY and SVGAGI (reference sequence). The CDR3 runs 15 residues. V was trimmed by 5 bases and J by 11 bases, leaving 19 bases between them.

In this sample, this clonotype turned up many times. The chain joins TRBV20-1 to TRBJ1-5; TRBD1 matches at 12 bases. After removal of 5 bases from V and 2 bases from J, the junction contained 13 bases not matched to a gene. There are 18 residues in the CDR3. In germline, CDR1 is DFQATT, CDR2 SNEGSKA (reference sequence). CDR3 in DNA: TGCAGTGCTGGAACTCGACCGGGACAGGGGGCTGGCAATCAGCCCCAGCATTTT. Translation gives CSAGTRPGQGAGNQPQHF.

This clonotype turned up a few times. The chain uses TRBV2 and TRBJ2-3, with 7 bases fitting TRBD1. Germline V gene lookup returns CDR1 SNHLY and CDR2 FYNNEI. With V trimmed by 11 bases and J by 8 bases, 16 bases remained unmatched. The CDR3 contains 14 residues. CDR3 nucleotides: TGTGCCGATGGCCGGGACAGTCCCCCCGGTACGCAGTATTTT. As protein: CADGRDSPPGTQYF.

V is TRBV4-2 and J is TRBJ1-2, with TRBD1 matching over 12 bases. This CDR3 has 16 residues. J was trimmed by 5 bases and V by 7 bases; bases with no gene match: 11. Germline V gives CDR1 LGHNA, CDR2 YNFKEQ. The CDR3 DNA reads TGTGCCAGCAATGAGGAGGGGACAGGGGGCTTTTATGGCTACACCTTC. Amino acids: CASNEEGTGGFYGYTF.

V and J are TRBV29-1 and TRBJ2-5; D uncertain. The DNA matches TRBJ2-1 better at its end, which makes the J call doubtful. The CDR3 has 14 amino acids. From germline, CDR1 is SQVTM and CDR2 ANQGSEA. The CDR3 DNA is TGCAGCGTTGAGGGCTCCCGTTCCCCTAATGAGCAGTTCTTC. It translates to CSVEGSRSPNEQFF.

This clonotype has a handful of counts. This chain joins TRBV4-1 and TRBJ2-5; D unclear. Trimming cost V 3 bases and J 2 bases, with 13 bases left between them. This CDR3 region has 15 residues. Germline CDR1 and CDR2: MGHRA and YSYEKL. In DNA form, the CDR3 reads TGCGCCAGCAGCCAGTTCGGTCAAACTCAAGAGACCCAGTACTTC. Encoded protein: CASSQFGQTQETQYF.

The chain is built from TRBV27 and TRBJ2-4; D is ambiguous. The ends were cut back, 3 bases at V and 2 bases at J, with 11 bases in the middle. CDR3 length: 15 residues. The germline CDR1 and CDR2 sequences are MNHEY and SMNVEV (reference sequence). The DNA for the CDR3 is TGTGCCAGCAGTTTGTCAGGAGATACCAAAAACATTCAGTACTTC. Translation gives CASSLSGDTKNIQYF.

Comments on this clonotype: Given the absence of the conserved phenylalanine or tryptophan at the CDR3 end, a read error is likely. The chain uses TRBV29-1 and TRBJ2-1; 11 bases map to TRBD2. The germline V gene has CDR1 SQVTM and CDR2 ANQGSEA. This CDR3 region has 15 residues. The J segment lost 4 bases and the V segment lost 4 bases, leaving 6 bases of the junction unmatched. The chain's CDR3 is CSVGGTSGLYNEQFL. The CDR3 DNA sequence: TGCAGCGTTGGAGGGACTAGCGGATTGTACAATGAGCAGTTCCTC.

The CDR3 DNA follows: TGTGCCAGCAGCTTAGGAGTCGGCGGGAACGTTTACGAGCAGTACTTC. Encoded protein: CASSLGVGGNVYEQYF. The chain couples TRBV28 to TRBJ2-5; a weak D match, TRBD2 (6 bases). The DNA end lines up better with TRBJ2-7; the J call may be wrong. CDR1 and CDR2 (germline): MDHEN, SYDVKM. CDR3 size: 16 residues.

This clonotype was observed a few times. The chain joins TRBV9 to TRBJ1-4; D ambiguous. Germline V gene sequence: CDR1 SGDLS, CDR2 YYNGEE. With 0 bases removed from V and 4 bases from J, the gap between germline ends came to 7 bases. This CDR3 has 14 amino acids. The CDR3 loop is CASSVETGNEKLFF. Written as DNA, the CDR3 is TGTGCCAGCAGCGTAGAAACGGGTAATGAAAAACTGTTTTTT.